This T cell receptor beta chain is drawn from a study of shared clonotypes between healthy human individuals. On the study more broadly: Per donor, CD8 memory used one plate, CD8 naive used two, CD4 memory used three and CD4 naive used three.

This clone has just one count. The authors distributed each subset's genomic DNA evenly over several immunoSEQ plates. The table came from immunoSEQ multiplex PCR; TCRdb's copy has only in-frame clones and leaves some out. The profile shows about 2 million clones, 90% to 95% of them singletons. Germline CDR1 MNHNS, CDR2 SASEGT. V was trimmed by 4 bases and J by 4 bases, leaving 4 bases between them. The CDR3 extends over 12 amino acids. Donors comprised only Caucasian adults living in Nashville, Tennessee. The sample was naive CD4+ T cells sorted from blood. Noted subset: CD45RA+ positively selected. The sequence was collected from a man younger than 30 in good health. The chain couples TRBV6-1 to TRBJ2-2; D not resolved. Here the CDR3 reads CASSVATGELFF. CDR3 DNA: TGTGCCAGCAGTGTTGCCACCGGGGAGCTGTTTTTT.